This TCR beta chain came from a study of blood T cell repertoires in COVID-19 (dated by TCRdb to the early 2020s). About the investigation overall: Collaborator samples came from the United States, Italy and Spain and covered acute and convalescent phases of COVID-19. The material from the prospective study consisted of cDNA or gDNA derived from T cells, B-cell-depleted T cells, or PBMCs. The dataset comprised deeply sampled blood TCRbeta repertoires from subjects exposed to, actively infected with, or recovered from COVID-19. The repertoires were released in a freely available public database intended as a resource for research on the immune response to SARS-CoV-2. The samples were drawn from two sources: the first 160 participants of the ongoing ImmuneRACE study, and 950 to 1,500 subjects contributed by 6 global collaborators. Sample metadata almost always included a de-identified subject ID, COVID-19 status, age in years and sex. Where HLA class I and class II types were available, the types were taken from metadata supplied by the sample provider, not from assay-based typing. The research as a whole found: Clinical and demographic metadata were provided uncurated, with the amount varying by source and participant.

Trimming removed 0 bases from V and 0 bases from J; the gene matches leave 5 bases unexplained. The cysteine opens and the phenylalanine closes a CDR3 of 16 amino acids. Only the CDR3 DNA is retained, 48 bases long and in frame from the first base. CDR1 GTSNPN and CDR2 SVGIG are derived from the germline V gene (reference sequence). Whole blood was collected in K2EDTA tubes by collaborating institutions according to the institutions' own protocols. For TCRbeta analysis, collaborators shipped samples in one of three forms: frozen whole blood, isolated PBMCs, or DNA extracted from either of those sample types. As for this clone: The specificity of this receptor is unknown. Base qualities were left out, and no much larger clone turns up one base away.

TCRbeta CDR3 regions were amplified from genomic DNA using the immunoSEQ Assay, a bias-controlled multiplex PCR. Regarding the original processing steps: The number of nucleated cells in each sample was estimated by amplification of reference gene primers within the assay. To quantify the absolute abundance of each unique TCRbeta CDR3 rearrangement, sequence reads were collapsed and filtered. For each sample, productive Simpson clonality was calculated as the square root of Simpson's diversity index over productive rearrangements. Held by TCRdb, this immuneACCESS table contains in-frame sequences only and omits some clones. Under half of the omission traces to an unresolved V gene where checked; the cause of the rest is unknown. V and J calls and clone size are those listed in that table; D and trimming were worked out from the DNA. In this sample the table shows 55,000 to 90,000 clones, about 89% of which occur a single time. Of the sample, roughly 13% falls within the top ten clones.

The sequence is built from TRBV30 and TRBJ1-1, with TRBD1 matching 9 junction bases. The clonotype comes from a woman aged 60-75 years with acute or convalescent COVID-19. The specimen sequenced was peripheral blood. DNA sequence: TGTGCCTGGAGTGTCCCGACAGGGGGAATGAACACTGAAGCTTTCTTT. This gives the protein CAWSVPTGGMNTEAFF. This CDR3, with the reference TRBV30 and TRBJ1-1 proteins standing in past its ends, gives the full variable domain SQTIHQWPATLVQPVGSPLSLECTVEGTSNPNLYWYRQAAGRGLQLLFYSVGIGQISSEVPQNLSASRPQDRQFILSSKKLLLSDSGFYLCAWSVPTGGMNTEAFFGQGTRLTVV.